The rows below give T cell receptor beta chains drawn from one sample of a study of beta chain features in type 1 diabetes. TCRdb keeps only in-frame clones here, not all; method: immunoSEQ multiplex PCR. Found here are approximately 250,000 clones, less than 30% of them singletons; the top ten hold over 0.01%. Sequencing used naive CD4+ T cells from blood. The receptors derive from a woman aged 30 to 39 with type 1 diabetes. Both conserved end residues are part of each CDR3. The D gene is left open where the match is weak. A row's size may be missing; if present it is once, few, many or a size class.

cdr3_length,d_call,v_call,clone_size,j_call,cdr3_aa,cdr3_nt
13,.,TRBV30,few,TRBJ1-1,CAWSVIVQLGAFF,TGTGCCTGGAGTGTGATAGTCCAACTCGGGGCTTTCTTT
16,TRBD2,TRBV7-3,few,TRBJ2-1,CASSSLAGAPYNEQFF,TGTGCCAGCAGCTCCCTAGCGGGAGCGCCCTACAATGAGCAGTTCTTC
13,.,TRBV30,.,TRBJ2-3,CAWGLASTDTQYF,TGTGCCTGGGGTCTAGCTAGCACAGATACGCAGTATTTT
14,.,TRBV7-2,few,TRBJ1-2,CASSSGRANYGYTF,TGTGCCAGCAGCTCGGGGAGGGCTAACTATGGCTACACCTTC
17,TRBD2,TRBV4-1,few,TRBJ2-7,CASSLQLPGLAGREQYF,TGCGCCAGCAGCCTCCAACTCCCGGGACTAGCGGGCCGGGAGCAGTACTTC
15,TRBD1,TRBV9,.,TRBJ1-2,CASSVDRDRVYGYTF,TGTGCCAGCAGCGTAGACAGGGACAGGGTCTATGGCTACACCTTC
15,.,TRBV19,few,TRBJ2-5,CASSSPGLQGETQYF,TGTGCCAGTAGTTCACCGGGACTCCAAGGAGAGACCCAGTACTTC
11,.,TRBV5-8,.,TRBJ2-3,CASSRGDTQYF,TGTGCCAGCAGCCGAGGGGATACGCAGTATTTT
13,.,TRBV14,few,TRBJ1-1,CASSQDRGTEAFF,TGTGCCAGCAGCCAAGATCGAGGCACTGAAGCTTTCTTT
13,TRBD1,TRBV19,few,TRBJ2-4,CASGKDRENIQYF,TGTGCCAGTGGGAAGGACAGGGAAAACATTCAGTACTTC
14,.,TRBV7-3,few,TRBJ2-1,CASSLYGAYNEQFF,TGTGCCAGCAGCTTGTACGGAGCTTACAATGAGCAGTTCTTC
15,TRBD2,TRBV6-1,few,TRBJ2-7,CASTPLAGANYEQYF,TGTGCCAGCACCCCCCTAGCGGGAGCCAACTACGAGCAGTACTTC
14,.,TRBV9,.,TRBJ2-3,CASSVSELGDTQYF,TGTGCCAGCAGCGTTTCGGAGCTGGGAGATACGCAGTATTTT
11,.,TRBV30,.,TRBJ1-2,CAWTNSYGYTF,TGTGCCTGGACTAACAGCTATGGCTACACCTTC
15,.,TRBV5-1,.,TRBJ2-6,CASSLELAGANVLTF,TGCGCCAGCAGCTTGGAGCTGGCTGGGGCCAACGTCCTGACTTTC
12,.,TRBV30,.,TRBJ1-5,CAWRTVGQPQHF,TGTGCCTGGAGGACAGTCGGCCAGCCCCAGCATTTT
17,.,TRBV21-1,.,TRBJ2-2,CASSKGLADPNTGELFF,TGTGCCAGCAGCAAAGGACTAGCGGACCCGAACACCGGGGAGCTGTTTTTT
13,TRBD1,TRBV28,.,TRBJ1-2,CASRSQGTYGYTF,TGTGCCAGCAGGTCACAGGGGACCTATGGCTACACCTTC
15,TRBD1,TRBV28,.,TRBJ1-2,CASSLGGGTGRGYTF,TGTGCCAGCAGTTTAGGTGGAGGGACAGGGCGAGGCTACACCTTC
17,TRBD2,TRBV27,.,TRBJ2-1,CASSLFVGVAGDNEQFF,TGTGCCAGCAGTTTATTCGTAGGGGTAGCGGGTGACAATGAGCAGTTCTTC
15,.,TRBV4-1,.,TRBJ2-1,CASSPEGLPYNEQFF,TGCGCCAGCAGCCCGGAGGGACTCCCCTACAATGAGCAGTTCTTC
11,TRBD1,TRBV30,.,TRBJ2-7,CAWGKTGEQYF,TGTGCCTGGGGTAAGACAGGGGAGCAGTACTTC
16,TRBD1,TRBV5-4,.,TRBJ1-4,CASSLGQGTDREKLFF,TGTGCCAGCAGCTTGGGACAGGGCACTGATCGGGAAAAACTGTTTTTT
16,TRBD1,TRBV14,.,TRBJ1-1,CASSPAGTGMNTEAFF,TGTGCCAGCAGCCCAGCTGGGACAGGGATGAACACTGAAGCTTTCTTT
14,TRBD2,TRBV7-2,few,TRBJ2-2,CASSLRERPGELFF,TGTGCCAGCAGCTTGCGGGAGAGGCCCGGGGAGCTGTTTTTT